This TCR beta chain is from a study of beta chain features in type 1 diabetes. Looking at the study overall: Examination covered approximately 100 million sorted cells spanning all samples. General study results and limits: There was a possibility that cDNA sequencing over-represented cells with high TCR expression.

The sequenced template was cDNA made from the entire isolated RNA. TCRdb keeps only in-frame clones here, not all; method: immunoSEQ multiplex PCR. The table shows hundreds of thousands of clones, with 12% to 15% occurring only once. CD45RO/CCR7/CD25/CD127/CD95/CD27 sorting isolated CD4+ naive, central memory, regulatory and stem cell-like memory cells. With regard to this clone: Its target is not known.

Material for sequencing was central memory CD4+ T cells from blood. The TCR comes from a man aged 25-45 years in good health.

As DNA, the CDR3 is TGCAGTGCTAATCGAGCAGATACGCAGTATTTT. It encodes CSANRADTQYF. This chain uses TRBV20-1 with TRBJ2-3, with unresolved D. The CDR3 runs 11 residues. The V gene lost 4 bases and the J gene lost 4 bases, with 6 bases spanning the gap. Germline V CDR1 and CDR2: DFQATT, SNEGSKA (reference sequence).